The 7 T cell receptor beta chains in this list originate from one sample, sequenced in a study of cytomegalovirus exposure and HLA in healthy donors. 13 Jbeta primers and 60 Vbeta primers were used for the PCR. The assay was immunoSEQ multiplex PCR, and TCRdb's table has in-frame clones only and misses some. This sample has 150,000 to 250,000 clones, with roughly 79% found just once. The sequenced material came from PBMCs. The receptors shown here come from a man aged 30 to 45 in good health and CMV-seronegative.

The chain couples TRBV5-4 to TRBJ2-5, with 9 positions matching TRBD2. V gave up 1 base and J gave up 5 bases; unmatched junction bases: 18. Germline V lookup: CDR1 SGHNT, CDR2 YYREEE (reference sequence). The CDR3 runs to 19 residues. CDR3 residues: CASSLMVGSASGTWETQYF. The CDR3 DNA reads TGTGCCAGCAGCTTGATGGTTGGTTCTGCTAGCGGGACGTGGGAGACCCAGTACTTC.

The chain has TRBV7-9 and TRBJ1-4, with D uncertain. V was clipped by 0 bases and J by 8 bases, with 13 bases between them. Germline values: CDR1 SEHNR, CDR2 FQNEAQ (reference sequence). The CDR3 is made up of 15 amino acids. The CDR3 DNA follows: TGTGCCAGCAGCTTAGCAGGATGGACTTGGGAAAAACTGTTTTTT. Translation gives CASSLAGWTWEKLFF.

V and J are TRBV5-4 and TRBJ1-6; 8 nucleotides line up with TRBD1. The germline gives CDR1 SGHNT, CDR2 YYREEE (reference sequence). V shed 1 base, J shed 8 bases, and the junction held 5 bases outside the gene matches. The CDR3 covers 15 residues. CDR3 coding DNA: TGTGCCAGCAGCTTGAGGGACAGGAATTATTCACCCCTCCACTTT. Protein product: CASSLRDRNYSPLHF.

The chain is built from TRBV25-1 and TRBJ1-2; D not certain. Germline CDR1 MGHDK, CDR2 SYGVNS. This CDR3 is built from 12 residues. V gave up 4 bases and J gave up 8 bases, with 11 bases separating them. The CDR3 protein is CASSVAGGGYTF. The CDR3 DNA sequence: TGTGCCAGCAGTGTGGCGGGAGGCGGCTACACCTTC.

This chain uses TRBV2 with TRBJ2-7; TRBD1 matches 7 bases. The CDR3 sequence is 11 residues long. The germline CDR1 and CDR2 sequences are SNHLY and FYNNEI. The V segment lost 10 bases and the J segment 1 base; nucleotides outside the gene matches: 1. For the CDR3, the DNA is TGTGCCACGACAGGGTCCTACGAGCAGTACTTC. Translation: CATTGSYEQYF.

The chain couples TRBV5-1 to TRBJ2-2, with D perhaps TRBD2 (5 bases). Deletions cut 0 bases from V and 0 bases from J, with 9 bases between. This CDR3 spans 16 amino acids. The germline V gene has CDR1 SGHRS and CDR2 YFSETQ. The CDR3 is CASSLAGMANTGELFF. The CDR3 DNA reads TGCGCCAGCAGCTTGGCGGGGATGGCGAACACCGGGGAGCTGTTTTTT.

The V call is TRBV9, the J call TRBJ2-2, with a weak D call TRBD2 (5 bases). V dropped 0 bases and J dropped 4 bases, with 13 bases sitting between them. Per the germline V gene, CDR1 is SGDLS and CDR2 is YYNGEE. This CDR3 is built from 16 residues. This chain's CDR3 is CASSVDPTRSTGELFF. The CDR3 coding sequence is TGTGCCAGCAGCGTAGATCCCACTAGAAGCACCGGGGAGCTGTTTTTT.